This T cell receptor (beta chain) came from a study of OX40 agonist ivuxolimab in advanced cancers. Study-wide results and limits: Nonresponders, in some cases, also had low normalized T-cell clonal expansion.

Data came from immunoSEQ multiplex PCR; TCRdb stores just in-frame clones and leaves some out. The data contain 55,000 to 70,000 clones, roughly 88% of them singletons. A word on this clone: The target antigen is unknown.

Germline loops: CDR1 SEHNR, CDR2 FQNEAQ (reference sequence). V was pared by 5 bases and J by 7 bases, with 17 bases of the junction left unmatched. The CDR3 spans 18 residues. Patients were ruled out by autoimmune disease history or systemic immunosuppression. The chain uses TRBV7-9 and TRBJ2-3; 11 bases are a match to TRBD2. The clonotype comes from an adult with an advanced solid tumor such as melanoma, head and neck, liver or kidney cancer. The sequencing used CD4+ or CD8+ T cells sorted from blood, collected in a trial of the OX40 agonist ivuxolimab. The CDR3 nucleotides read TGTGCCAGCAGCCTCCAAGCCCTACTAGCGGGGGTCCCCCATACGCAGTATTTT. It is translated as CASSLQALLAGVPHTQYF.